Given below is one T cell receptor beta chain in context. As yet, its antigen is unknown. These data are taken from a study of cytomegalovirus exposure and HLA in healthy donors. Each donor was healthy, and each was a bone marrow donor. PCR employed 60 Vbeta and 13 Jbeta primers. Repertoires were generated with immunoSEQ multiplex PCR, while TCRdb's copy carries only in-frame clones and drops some. The table has under 200,000 clones, roughly 80% seen once. Overall study results and limits: Later examination showed HLA-associated TCR beta chains had greater clonal expansion than equally common others. A few CMV-associated chains proved CMV antigen-specific in vitro. The only immune exposure information that was available was CMV serostatus.

V was pared by 5 bases and J by 1 base, with 17 bases between. The CDR3 spans 16 residues. Germline V gives CDR1 SNHLY, CDR2 FYNNEI. The receptor's source is a woman aged 25-40 years in good health and CMV-seropositive. V usage is TRBV2 and J usage is TRBJ1-2, with unresolved D. The sample consisted of PBMCs. DNA for the CDR3: TGTGCCAGCAGTTATCGGACTAAAGGCCTTAACTATGGCTACACCTTC. Protein sequence: CASSYRTKGLNYGYTF.